Listed below are T cell receptor beta chains from one sample, sequenced in a study of radiotherapy plus CTLA-4 blockade in lung cancer. Here immunoSEQ multiplex PCR was the method, and the copy in TCRdb shows in-frame clones only, minus some. The data show more than 100,000 clones, with about 87% seen just once and 5.5% to 7% held by the top ten. Sequences were derived from peripheral blood, sampled from a patient treated with radiotherapy plus ipilimumab. These receptors originate from a human donor with non-small cell lung cancer that progressed on radiotherapy plus ipilimumab. Both conserved end residues are part of each CDR3. The order of the fields is CDR3 protein, CDR3 DNA, D gene, clone size, V gene, J gene. D genes are given only for firm matches. Some rows mark clone size as missing; the rest say once, few, many or name a class of expanded clone.

CDR3aa: CASSLEPGGVYEQYF; CDR3nt: TGTGCCAGCAGCTTAGAGCCAGGGGGGGTCTACGAGCAGTACTTC; d_gene: NA; abundance: NA; v_gene: TRBV7-6; j_gene: TRBJ2-7
CDR3aa: CASSFRAGSSYNEQFF; CDR3nt: TGTGCCAGCAGCTTCCGAGCGGGCAGCTCCTACAATGAGCAGTTCTTC; d_gene: NA; abundance: NA; v_gene: TRBV9; j_gene: TRBJ2-1
CDR3aa: CASSLGNRDTKTQYF; CDR3nt: TGTGCCAGTAGTTTGGGGAATAGAGACACGAAGACCCAGTACTTC; d_gene: NA; abundance: NA; v_gene: TRBV19; j_gene: TRBJ2-5
CDR3aa: CASSLAAVNYEQYF; CDR3nt: TGTGCCAGCAGCTTGGCAGCTGTCAACTACGAGCAGTACTTC; d_gene: NA; abundance: NA; v_gene: TRBV5-6; j_gene: TRBJ2-7
CDR3aa: CASRFRTSYEQYF; CDR3nt: TGTGCCAGCAGATTCCGGACCAGCTACGAGCAGTACTTC; d_gene: NA; abundance: NA; v_gene: TRBV7-6; j_gene: TRBJ2-7
CDR3aa: CAISETGRGNTEAFF; CDR3nt: TGTGCCATCAGTGAGACAGGGAGGGGGAACACTGAAGCTTTCTTT; d_gene: NA; abundance: NA; v_gene: TRBV10-3; j_gene: TRBJ1-1
CDR3aa: CASSLTDRGTEAFF; CDR3nt: TGTGCCAGCAGCCTAACAGACAGGGGAACTGAAGCTTTCTTT; d_gene: TRBD1; abundance: NA; v_gene: TRBV7-3; j_gene: TRBJ1-1
CDR3aa: CASSLAAGGADTQYF; CDR3nt: TGCGCCAGCAGCTTGGCGGCGGGAGGAGCAGATACGCAGTATTTT; d_gene: TRBD2; abundance: NA; v_gene: TRBV5-1; j_gene: TRBJ2-3
CDR3aa: CASSLETSTDTQYF; CDR3nt: TGCGCCAGCAGCTTGGAGACTAGCACAGATACGCAGTATTTT; d_gene: NA; abundance: NA; v_gene: TRBV5-1; j_gene: TRBJ2-3
CDR3aa: CASSQVLGQGTTQETQYF; CDR3nt: TGCGCCAGCAGCCAAGTACTCGGTCAGGGGACGACACAAGAGACCCAGTACTTC; d_gene: NA; abundance: NA; v_gene: TRBV4-1; j_gene: TRBJ2-5
CDR3aa: CASSLSHYTEAFF; CDR3nt: TGTGCCAGCAGTTTATCCCACTACACTGAAGCTTTCTTT; d_gene: NA; abundance: NA; v_gene: TRBV27; j_gene: TRBJ1-1
CDR3aa: CASRIQVTVNTEAFF; CDR3nt: TGTGCCAGTAGGATACAGGTTACCGTGAACACTGAAGCTTTCTTT; d_gene: NA; abundance: NA; v_gene: TRBV19; j_gene: TRBJ1-1
CDR3aa: CASRSAGTGSAISNQPQHF; CDR3nt: TGTGCCAGTAGAAGCGCAGGGACAGGGAGTGCGATAAGCAATCAGCCCCAGCATTTT; d_gene: TRBD1; abundance: NA; v_gene: TRBV19; j_gene: TRBJ1-5
CDR3aa: CASSLPRGQGADTQYF; CDR3nt: TGCGCCAGCAGCCTACCCCGGGGTCAGGGGGCAGATACGCAGTATTTT; d_gene: TRBD1; abundance: NA; v_gene: TRBV5-1; j_gene: TRBJ2-3
CDR3aa: CSVAEGYQPQHF; CDR3nt: TGCAGCGTTGCCGAGGGGTACCAGCCCCAGCATTTT; d_gene: NA; abundance: NA; v_gene: TRBV29-1; j_gene: TRBJ1-5
CDR3aa: CASSPWTDSGANVLTF; CDR3nt: TGTGCCAGCTCACCGTGGACGGACTCTGGGGCCAACGTCCTGACTTTC; d_gene: NA; abundance: NA; v_gene: TRBV18; j_gene: TRBJ2-6
CDR3aa: CAWAGDYSNQPQHF; CDR3nt: TGTGCCTGGGCAGGGGATTATAGCAATCAGCCCCAGCATTTT; d_gene: NA; abundance: once; v_gene: TRBV30; j_gene: TRBJ1-5
CDR3aa: CASSLASANEQFF; CDR3nt: TGTGCTAGCAGCTTGGCTAGCGCGAATGAGCAGTTCTTC; d_gene: NA; abundance: NA; v_gene: TRBV7-7; j_gene: TRBJ2-1
CDR3aa: CASSPVDNQPQHF; CDR3nt: TGTGCCAGCAGCCCCGTGGACAATCAGCCCCAGCATTTT; d_gene: NA; abundance: NA; v_gene: TRBV7-6; j_gene: TRBJ1-5
CDR3aa: CASSIGGGLDTEAFF; CDR3nt: TGTGCCAGTAGTATAGGGGGGGGGCTGGACACTGAAGCTTTCTTT; d_gene: NA; abundance: NA; v_gene: TRBV19; j_gene: TRBJ1-1
CDR3aa: CASSIRAGGPYEQYF; CDR3nt: TGTGCCAGCAGTATCCGAGCGGGAGGACCCTACGAGCAGTACTTC; d_gene: TRBD2; abundance: NA; v_gene: TRBV6-6; j_gene: TRBJ2-7
CDR3aa: CASSAGQGTYGYTF; CDR3nt: TGTGCCAGCAGTGCGGGACAGGGGACCTATGGCTACACCTTC; d_gene: TRBD1; abundance: NA; v_gene: TRBV6-1; j_gene: TRBJ1-2
CDR3aa: CASSIVRQGRTSGTNTGELFF; CDR3nt: TGTGCCAGTAGTATAGTTAGGCAGGGGAGAACTAGCGGGACGAACACCGGGGAGCTGTTTTTT; d_gene: TRBD2; abundance: NA; v_gene: TRBV19; j_gene: TRBJ2-2
CDR3aa: CASSSPGADTQYF; CDR3nt: TGTGCCAGCAGCTCTCCGGGGGCAGATACGCAGTATTTT; d_gene: NA; abundance: NA; v_gene: TRBV11-1; j_gene: TRBJ2-3
CDR3aa: CASSYGRARRTQYF; CDR3nt: TGTGCCAGCAGTTACGGGAGGGCTAGGAGGACCCAGTACTTC; d_gene: TRBD2; abundance: NA; v_gene: TRBV2; j_gene: TRBJ2-5
CDR3aa: CASKEQGSGNTIYF; CDR3nt: TGTGCCAGCAAGGAACAGGGGTCTGGAAACACCATATATTTT; d_gene: TRBD1; abundance: NA; v_gene: TRBV6-5; j_gene: TRBJ1-3
CDR3aa: CASSFVAGAHEQYF; CDR3nt: TGCGCCAGCAGCTTTGTAGCGGGAGCACACGAGCAGTACTTC; d_gene: TRBD2; abundance: NA; v_gene: TRBV5-1; j_gene: TRBJ2-7
CDR3aa: CASSDLLAGVPGTQYF; CDR3nt: TGTGCCAGCAGTGATCTACTAGCGGGAGTCCCAGGTACGCAGTATTTT; d_gene: TRBD2; abundance: NA; v_gene: TRBV2; j_gene: TRBJ2-3
CDR3aa: CASSIRGGLAHGYTF; CDR3nt: TGTGCCAGTAGTATTCGGGGGGGGCTGGCACATGGCTACACCTTC; d_gene: NA; abundance: NA; v_gene: TRBV19; j_gene: TRBJ1-2
CDR3aa: CASSLGRANVNEKLFF; CDR3nt: TGTGCCAGCAGCTTGGGCAGGGCGAACGTTAATGAAAAACTGTTTTTT; d_gene: NA; abundance: NA; v_gene: TRBV7-9; j_gene: TRBJ1-4
CDR3aa: CASSLGESPGGEQFF; CDR3nt: TGCGCCAGCAGCTTGGGGGAAAGCCCGGGCGGTGAGCAGTTCTTC; d_gene: NA; abundance: NA; v_gene: TRBV5-1; j_gene: TRBJ2-1
CDR3aa: CASSSRDSTNEKLFF; CDR3nt: TGTGCCAGCAGCTCCCGGGACAGCACTAATGAAAAACTGTTTTTT; d_gene: TRBD1; abundance: NA; v_gene: TRBV5-5; j_gene: TRBJ1-4
CDR3aa: CAWSVGYNRDEQFF; CDR3nt: TGTGCCTGGAGTGTAGGTTATAACCGGGATGAGCAGTTCTTC; d_gene: NA; abundance: NA; v_gene: TRBV30; j_gene: TRBJ2-1
CDR3aa: CSALDEQYF; CDR3nt: TGCAGTGCTCTGGACGAGCAGTACTTC; d_gene: NA; abundance: NA; v_gene: TRBV20-1; j_gene: TRBJ2-7
CDR3aa: CASNPRAGTSGRFSYNEQFF; CDR3nt: TGTGCCAGCAACCCCCGGGCCGGGACTAGCGGGAGGTTTTCCTACAATGAGCAGTTCTTC; d_gene: TRBD2; abundance: NA; v_gene: TRBV28; j_gene: TRBJ2-1
CDR3aa: CASNQNQGYGYTF; CDR3nt: TGCGCCAGCAATCAGAATCAGGGCTATGGCTACACCTTC; d_gene: NA; abundance: NA; v_gene: TRBV5-1; j_gene: TRBJ1-2
CDR3aa: CASSLVGPSGEQYF; CDR3nt: TGCGCCAGCAGCTTGGTCGGTCCCTCGGGCGAGCAGTACTTC; d_gene: NA; abundance: NA; v_gene: TRBV5-1; j_gene: TRBJ2-7
CDR3aa: CASSERTGSGEKLFF; CDR3nt: TGTGCCAGCAGTGAACGGACAGGGAGTGGTGAAAAACTGTTTTTT; d_gene: TRBD1; abundance: once; v_gene: TRBV6-4; j_gene: TRBJ1-4
CDR3aa: CASSDDSGGYTF; CDR3nt: TGCGCCAGCAGCGACGATTCGGGTGGCTACACCTTC; d_gene: NA; abundance: NA; v_gene: TRBV5-1; j_gene: TRBJ1-2
CDR3aa: CASSLYVQATNEKLFF; CDR3nt: TGCGCCAGCAGCTTGTATGTCCAGGCAACTAATGAAAAACTGTTTTTT; d_gene: NA; abundance: NA; v_gene: TRBV5-1; j_gene: TRBJ1-4
CDR3aa: CASSQAETSGRVEYF; CDR3nt: TGCGCCAGCAGCCAAGCAGAGACTAGCGGGAGAGTGGAGTACTTC; d_gene: TRBD2; abundance: NA; v_gene: TRBV4-1; j_gene: TRBJ2-7
CDR3aa: CASREEAAGDTQYF; CDR3nt: TGTGCCAGCAGGGAGGAGGCGGCCGGGGATACGCAGTATTTT; d_gene: NA; abundance: NA; v_gene: TRBV4-2; j_gene: TRBJ2-3
CDR3aa: CASRKRGNNEQFF; CDR3nt: TGTGCCAGCCGGAAGCGGGGTAACAATGAGCAGTTCTTC; d_gene: TRBD2; abundance: NA; v_gene: TRBV6-1; j_gene: TRBJ2-1
CDR3aa: CASSLQDTLGYTF; CDR3nt: TGTGCCAGCAGCCTCCAGGACACCCTCGGCTACACCTTC; d_gene: NA; abundance: NA; v_gene: TRBV7-9; j_gene: TRBJ1-2
CDR3aa: CASSLEVEPHFSGNTIYF; CDR3nt: TGTGCCAGCAGCTTAGAGGTGGAGCCGCATTTCTCTGGAAACACCATATATTTT; d_gene: NA; abundance: NA; v_gene: TRBV7-6; j_gene: TRBJ1-3
CDR3aa: CASRRTAGFNYGYTF; CDR3nt: TGTGCCAGTAGACGAACAGCAGGTTTTAACTATGGCTACACCTTC; d_gene: NA; abundance: few; v_gene: TRBV19; j_gene: TRBJ1-2
CDR3aa: CASSLSWGNTGELFF; CDR3nt: TGTGCCAGCAGTTTATCTTGGGGGAACACCGGGGAGCTGTTTTTT; d_gene: NA; abundance: NA; v_gene: TRBV27; j_gene: TRBJ2-2
CDR3aa: CASSLTDNYGYTF; CDR3nt: TGCGCCAGCAGCTTGACGGACAACTATGGCTACACCTTC; d_gene: NA; abundance: NA; v_gene: TRBV5-1; j_gene: TRBJ1-2
CDR3aa: CASSLGSGRDTGELFF; CDR3nt: TGTGCCAGCAGCTTGGGCAGCGGGAGGGACACCGGGGAGCTGTTTTTT; d_gene: TRBD2; abundance: NA; v_gene: TRBV7-2; j_gene: TRBJ2-2
CDR3aa: CASAATGGNYGYTF; CDR3nt: TGTGCCAGCGCCGCGACAGGGGGTAACTATGGCTACACCTTC; d_gene: TRBD1; abundance: NA; v_gene: TRBV2; j_gene: TRBJ1-2
CDR3aa: CASSIKPGSEYQPQHF; CDR3nt: TGTGCCAGCAGCATAAAACCAGGCTCCGAGTATCAGCCCCAGCATTTT; d_gene: NA; abundance: NA; v_gene: TRBV7-2; j_gene: TRBJ1-5
CDR3aa: CASIQTGRADRGGGYTF; CDR3nt: TGTGCCAGCATTCAAACCGGGAGGGCGGACAGGGGGGGTGGCTACACCTTC; d_gene: TRBD1; abundance: NA; v_gene: TRBV7-2; j_gene: TRBJ1-2
CDR3aa: CASSIDPSRGVIGQFF; CDR3nt: TGTGCCAGTAGTATAGATCCCAGCAGGGGGGTAATCGGGCAGTTCTTC; d_gene: NA; abundance: NA; v_gene: TRBV19; j_gene: TRBJ2-1
CDR3aa: CASSFGWTSGHRELFF; CDR3nt: TGTGCCAGCAGCTTTGGTTGGACTAGCGGACACCGGGAACTGTTTTTT; d_gene: TRBD2; abundance: NA; v_gene: TRBV11-2; j_gene: TRBJ2-2
CDR3aa: CASSFRPTGGEEETQYF; CDR3nt: TGTGCCAGCAGCTTCCGGCCGACAGGGGGGGAAGAAGAGACCCAGTACTTC; d_gene: TRBD1; abundance: NA; v_gene: TRBV7-8; j_gene: TRBJ2-5